This TCR beta chain emerged from a study of beta chain features in type 1 diabetes. Overall study results and limits: TCRB CDR3s were moderately but significantly shorter in Type 1 diabetes patients in all four CD4+ subsets. In type 1 diabetes patients, VDJ junctions had fewer insertions; deletions at these junctions were more frequent.

Central memory, naive, regulatory and stem cell-like memory CD4+ cells were sorted by CD45RO/CCR7/CD25/CD127/CD95/CD27. This clone was counted only a few times. Its antigen is unknown. Of the isolated RNA, all was reverse transcribed, and so the sequenced material was expressed TCRB transcripts. Sequenced by immunoSEQ multiplex PCR; TCRdb stores in-frame clones only, minus some. The sample consists of around 400,000 clones, roughly 12% of them appearing once. The origin of this receptor is a young man in good health. Sequences were obtained from naive CD4+ T cells from blood.

For the CDR3, the DNA is TGTGCCAGCAGCCCCCTGCGGGAGTTCAACGAGCAGTACTTC. Its protein product is CASSPLREFNEQYF. The chain uses TRBV5-4 and TRBJ2-7; 7 bases map to TRBD2. V shed 4 bases and J 5 bases; nucleotides not matched to a gene: 9. Germline CDR1 is SGHNT and CDR2 is YYREEE (reference sequence). This CDR3 region has 14 residues.